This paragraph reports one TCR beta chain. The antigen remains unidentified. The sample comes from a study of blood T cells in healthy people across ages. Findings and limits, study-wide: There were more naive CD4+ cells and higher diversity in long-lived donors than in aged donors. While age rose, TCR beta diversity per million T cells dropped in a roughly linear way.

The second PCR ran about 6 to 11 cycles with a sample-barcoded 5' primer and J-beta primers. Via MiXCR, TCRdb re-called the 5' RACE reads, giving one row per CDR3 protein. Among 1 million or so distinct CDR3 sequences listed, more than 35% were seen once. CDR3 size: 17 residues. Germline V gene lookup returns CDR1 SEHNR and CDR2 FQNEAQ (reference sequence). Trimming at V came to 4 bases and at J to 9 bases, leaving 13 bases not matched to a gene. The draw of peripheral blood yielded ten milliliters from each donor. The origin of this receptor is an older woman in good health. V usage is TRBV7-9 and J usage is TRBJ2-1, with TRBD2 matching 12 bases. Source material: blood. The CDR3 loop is CASSWSPLAGGPSEQFF. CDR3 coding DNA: TGTGCCAGCAGCTGGTCGCCTCTAGCGGGAGGGCCTAGTGAGCAGTTCTTC.